This T cell receptor (beta chain) is drawn from a study of tumor-infiltrating lymphocytes in localized non-small cell lung cancer. Study summary: The cohort mixed smokers and never-smokers, several histologies, and some post-neoadjuvant-chemotherapy samples.

Whole-study findings and limits: T-cell fraction did not differ between immunotypes IM1 and IM2.

Worth noting for this clone: What it binds is unknown.

The CDR3 sequence is 14 residues long. The germline gives CDR1 SGHTA, CDR2 FQGNSA. With V trimmed by 1 base and J by 8 bases, 3 bases remained unmatched. Assay: immunoSEQ multiplex PCR; the TCRdb copy retains only in-frame clones and omits some. The sample has about 13,000 clones; about four fifths are singletons. The sequenced sample consisted of lung tumor tissue. The sequence derives from a human donor with non-small cell lung cancer. The chain links TRBV7-2 to TRBJ2-1; 9 nucleotides match TRBD1. Written as DNA, the CDR3 is TGTGCCAGCAGCTTAGACAGGGGGCGATATGAGCAGTTCTTC. Its translation is CASSLDRGRYEQFF. Full variable domain (missing parts from reference TRBV7-2 and TRBJ2-1): GAGVSQSPSNKVTEKGKDVELRCDPISGHTALYWYRQSLGQGLEFLIYFQGNSAPDKSGLPSDRFSAERTGGSVSTLTIQRTQQEDSAVYLCASSLDRGRYEQFFGPGTRLTVL.